This T cell receptor (beta chain) was observed in a study of CD8+ T cells in alopecia areata. General study results and limits: The study found TCR sharing across patients less clear than in mice, possibly for HLA reasons.

Peripheral blood samples and lesional scalp punch biopsies were obtained from alopecia areata patients. Isolated RNA was reverse transcribed into cDNA used as the sequencing template. Sequencing used immunoSEQ multiplex PCR; TCRdb keeps in-frame clones, though not all of them. Here the sample spans almost 250,000 clones, around 67% being singletons. Turning to this clone: The antigen is not known.

Sequencing used CD4+ T cells sorted from blood, obtained at week 0. The sequence derives from a human donor with alopecia areata.

The CDR3 sequence: CAWSTRGTGGSPLHF. As DNA, the CDR3 is TGTGCCTGGAGTACACGGGGGACAGGGGGTTCACCCCTCCACTTT. J is TRBJ1-6 and V is TRBV30; 11 bases are shared with TRBD1. This CDR3 region has 15 residues. The germline CDR1 and CDR2 sequences are GTSNPN and SVGIG (reference sequence). The V gene end was trimmed by 2 bases and the J gene end by 9 bases; junction bases not matched to a gene: 6.